Each of the 18 T cell receptor beta chains below was sequenced from the same sample in a study of T-cell memory formation after mild COVID-19. In TCRdb, the 5' RACE reads were re-called with MiXCR into one record per CDR3 protein. Of a few hundred thousand distinct CDR3 sequences listed, roughly 22% are singletons. The sequenced sample was PBMCs or a T cell subset sorted from them (not recorded which). These receptor sequences come from an adult woman who had mild COVID-19 (a few samples of this study predate the infection). Cell type and time point are not known.

The sample holds a few counts of this clonotype. The genes are TRBV4-1 and TRBJ1-2, with D possibly TRBD1 on 6 matching bases. The CDR3 loop spans 13 amino acids. Looked up from germline, CDR1 is MGHRA and CDR2 is YSYEKL. The V end lost 0 bases, the J end lost 8 bases, and 10 bases lay between the germline ends. In DNA, the CDR3 is TGCGCCAGCAGCCAAGATTACAGGGACGGCTACACCTTC. Encoded protein: CASSQDYRDGYTF.

This clonotype was detected only a few times. The chain links TRBV5-1 to TRBJ2-7, with D perhaps given as TRBD1 or TRBD2 (5 bases each). V lost 4 bases to trimming and J lost 5 bases, with 16 bases between them. This CDR3 is built from 14 residues. Germline V gene sequence: CDR1 SGHRS, CDR2 YFSETQ. This chain's CDR3 is CASSRHDGTHEQYF. CDR3 DNA: TGCGCCAGCAGCCGGCACGATGGGACCCACGAGCAGTACTTC.

This clonotype showed up just once. The chain carries TRBV11-2 and TRBJ2-2, with D unclear. The length of the CDR3 is 15 residues. V dropped 5 bases and J dropped 4 bases, with 14 bases sitting between them. The germline V gene has CDR1 SGHAT and CDR2 FQNNGV. CDR3 in DNA: TGTGCCAGCAGCCCTCGGGCCAGATCCACCGGGGAGCTGTTTTTT. Translating it yields CASSPRARSTGELFF.

The chain has TRBV19 and TRBJ1-1; perhaps TRBD1 as D (5 bases). This CDR3 is built from 15 residues. The V end was cut by 3 bases, the J end by 5 bases, with 16 bases between. Looked up from germline, CDR1 is LNHDA and CDR2 is SQIVND (reference sequence). For the CDR3, the DNA is TGTGCCAGTAGTATGGGGCAGGGTGTGGATACTGAAGCTTTCTTT. Its translation is CASSMGQGVDTEAFF. Drawing the rest from reference TRBV19 and TRBJ1-1, the complete variable domain is DGGITQSPKYLFRKEGQNVTLSCEQNLNHDAMYWYRQDPGQGLRLIYYSQIVNDFQKGDIAEGYSVSREKKESFPLTVTSAQKNPTAFYLCASSMGQGVDTEAFFGQGTRLTVV.

The rearrangement joins TRBV5-1 to TRBJ1-5; D may be TRBD1 (6 bases). V lost 0 bases to trimming and J lost 9 bases, with 16 bases between them. The CDR3 consists of 15 residues. Germline values: CDR1 SGHRS, CDR2 YFSETQ. The CDR3: CASSLALQGRGPQHF. DNA for the CDR3: TGCGCCAGCAGCTTGGCTCTCCAGGGGCGTGGGCCCCAGCATTTT. Complete variable domain (other parts from reference TRBV5-1 and TRBJ1-5): KAGVTQTPRYLIKTRGQQVTLSCSPISGHRSVSWYQQTPGQGLQFLFEYFSETQRNKGNFPGRFSGRQFSNSRSEMNVSTLELGDSALYLCASSLALQGRGPQHFGDGTRLSIL.

As DNA, the CDR3 is TGTGCCAGCAGCCAAGCCGGGACTAGCGGGAGGGCTACACGTTACAATGAGCAGTTCTTC. Translated: CASSQAGTSGRATRYNEQFF. V usage is TRBV4-2 and J usage is TRBJ2-1, with 16 bases identical to TRBD2. The length of the CDR3 is 20 residues. The ends lost 1 base at V and 4 bases at J; junction bases unmatched: 10. Germline CDR1 and CDR2: LGHNA and YNFKEQ.

The V call is TRBV6-5, the J call TRBJ2-2, with D tentatively TRBD1 or TRBD2 (6 bases each). The germline V gene encodes CDR1 MNHEY and CDR2 SVGAGI. The CDR3 is 14 residues long. V lost 6 bases to trimming and J lost 4 bases, with 12 bases between them. CDR3 residues: CASSHGGGTGELFF. The CDR3 DNA sequence: TGTGCCAGCAGCCACGGAGGGGGCACCGGGGAGCTGTTTTTT.

The genes are TRBV4-1 and TRBJ2-7; D uncertain. The length of the CDR3 is 16 residues. Trimming removed 0 bases at V and 0 bases at J, with 12 bases between. Germline V gene lookup returns CDR1 MGHRA and CDR2 YSYEKL. CDR3 amino acids: CASSQDEPPSSYEQYF. The CDR3 DNA reads as TGCGCCAGCAGCCAAGATGAGCCACCGAGCTCCTACGAGCAGTACTTC.

This clonotype was counted a few times. The CDR3 bases are TGTGCCTGGAGTAAAGGCTATGGGGGTGAGCAGTTCTTC. It codes for CAWSKGYGGEQFF. The J gene is TRBJ2-1, the V gene TRBV30; D may be TRBD1 or TRBD2 (5 bases each). Trimming removed 2 bases from V and 9 bases from J, with 14 bases in between. CDR1 is GTSNPN, CDR2 SVGIG, per germline (reference sequence). The CDR3 is 13 amino acids. The full variable domain, completed using reference TRBV30 and TRBJ2-1, is SQTIHQWPATLVQPVGSPLSLECTVEGTSNPNLYWYRQAAGRGLQLLFYSVGIGQISSEVPQNLSASRPQDRQFILSSKKLLLSDSGFYLCAWSKGYGGEQFFGPGTRLTVL.

This clonotype came up a few times. DNA for the CDR3: TGTGCCAGCAGCTCAGTAGGGACACTACAAGAGACCCAGTACTTC. Translation: CASSSVGTLQETQYF. The chain employs TRBV5-6 and TRBJ2-5; a possible D gene is TRBD1 (6 bases). V shed 3 bases and J shed 2 bases, with 14 bases lying between them. There are 15 residues in the CDR3. Germline V gives CDR1 SGHDT, CDR2 YYEEEE.

This clonotype was picked up a small number of times. The chain employs TRBV20-1 and TRBJ2-5; D tentatively reads TRBD1 or TRBD2 (5 bases each). Trimming pared 3 bases from V and 4 bases from J, leaving 18 bases between. This CDR3 has 15 residues. Germline V gives CDR1 DFQATT, CDR2 SNEGSKA (reference sequence). The CDR3 nucleotides are TGCAGTGCTAGGGACCCTCGGGACGCCTCAGAGACCCAGTACTTC. Translating it yields CSARDPRDASETQYF.

This clonotype has more than one count but fewer than ten. V and J are TRBV20-1 and TRBJ1-2, with D perhaps TRBD1 (5 bases). CDR1 is DFQATT, CDR2 SNEGSKA, per germline (reference sequence). Trimming left V 0 bases short and J 8 bases short, with 16 bases between. This CDR3 is 14 amino acids long. CDR3 amino acids: CSARDIARVLGYTF. Here the CDR3 DNA reads TGCAGTGCTAGAGATATTGCCAGGGTCTTAGGCTACACCTTC.

This rearrangement joins TRBV7-8 to TRBJ2-2, with TRBD1 identical over 9 bases. The CDR3 length is 16 residues. Germline CDR1 and CDR2: SGHVS and FQNEAQ. V lost 4 bases to trimming and J lost 6 bases; unmatched junction nucleotides: 9. CDR3 in amino acids: CASSSRWTGAAGELFF. CDR3 bases: TGTGCCAGCAGCTCGCGCTGGACAGGGGCTGCCGGGGAGCTGTTTTTT. Full variable domain (rest looked up from reference TRBV7-8 and TRBJ2-2): GAGVSQSPRYKVAKRGQDVALRCDPISGHVSLFWYQQALGQGPEFLTYFQNEAQLDKSGLPSDRFFAERPEGSVSTLKIQRTQQEDSAVYLCASSSRWTGAAGELFFGEGSRLTVL.

This clonotype was recorded a few times. This chain joins TRBV7-9 and TRBJ1-2, with 9 positions matching TRBD1. This CDR3 has 15 residues. V was clipped by 1 base and J by 5 bases; unmatched bases: 5. Germline V gene lookup returns CDR1 SEHNR and CDR2 FQNEAQ (reference sequence). The CDR3, as DNA: TGTGCCAGCAGCTTAGGGGGGACAGGGACGTATGGCTACACCTTC. Protein: CASSLGGTGTYGYTF.

This clonotype was picked up many times. The rearrangement links TRBV5-1 to TRBJ2-7, with D unclear. CDR3 size: 14 residues. Trimming cost V 1 base and J 2 bases, with 10 bases left between them. Per germline, CDR1 SGHRS and CDR2 YFSETQ. CDR3 residues: CASSLNSGAYEQYF. CDR3 nucleotides: TGCGCCAGCAGCTTGAATAGTGGGGCCTACGAGCAGTACTTC.

This clonotype was counted only a few times. This rearrangement joins TRBV3-1 to TRBJ2-3; TRBD2 matches 9 bases. With 0 bases clipped from V and 0 bases from J, the junction kept 10 bases outside the gene matches. The germline CDR1 and CDR2 sequences are LGHDT and YNNKEL (reference sequence). This CDR3 comprises 19 residues. The DNA for the CDR3 is TGTGCCAGCAGCCAAGATCTGAGCGGACTAGCGCTTAGCACAGATACGCAGTATTTT. Its translation: CASSQDLSGLALSTDTQYF.

The chain combines TRBV7-8 with TRBJ1-2; 11 positions match TRBD1. The CDR3 totals 15 residues. CDR1 and CDR2 (germline): SGHVS, FQNEAQ. Trimming cost V 4 bases and J 4 bases; bases outside gene matches: 5. The CDR3 region has the DNA TGTGCCAGCAGCTACGGACAGGGGGCAGGCTATGGCTACACCTTC. Protein product: CASSYGQGAGYGYTF.

This clonotype was seen a few times. The chain couples TRBV6-6 to TRBJ2-7; the match to TRBD1 covers 7 bases. Trimming at V came to 4 bases and at J to 5 bases, leaving 14 bases not matched to a gene. CDR3 length equals 16 residues. Germline V gene sequence: CDR1 MNHNY, CDR2 SVGAGI (reference sequence). The CDR3 sequence is CASSFTPGQPDHEQYF. The CDR3 DNA reads TGTGCCAGCAGTTTCACCCCGGGACAGCCGGACCACGAGCAGTACTTC.